This T cell receptor (beta chain) was sequenced for a study of blood T cell repertoires in COVID-19. About the study: Some COVID-19 samples were acute and others convalescent; all came from the United States, Italy and Spain.

In the original processing: Nucleated cell number was recorded as an estimate derived from reference gene primer amplification. TCRdb's copy holds only in-frame clones and misses some; the assay was immunoSEQ multiplex PCR. The DNA gave D and trimming, while V, J and clone size come from that table. This table has fewer than 250,000 clones, around 83% appearing once. This CDR3 has 13 amino acids. In germline, CDR1 is MNHNY, CDR2 SVGAGI (reference sequence). V dropped 0 bases and J dropped 10; count of bases not matched to a gene: 2. The source of this sequence is a woman in her forties or fifties with acute or convalescent COVID-19. The chain has TRBV6-6 and TRBJ1-1; TRBD1 aligns across 10 bases. Sequenced material: peripheral blood. The CDR3 sequence: CASSYSDRGTAFF. The CDR3 DNA sequence: TGTGCCAGCAGTTACTCGGACAGGGGGACAGCTTTCTTT.